The clone carrying this T cell receptor beta chain came up a few times. Its antigen is as yet unknown. CDR1 and CDR2 (germline): SGHVS, FNYEAQ. The CDR3 is made up of 15 amino acids. J gave up 1 base and V 6 bases, and 5 bases lay outside the gene matches. This record comes from a study of beta chain features in type 1 diabetes. Background on the study: Cell yields, gender and age were similar in healthy donors and patients. The study's findings and limits: Shortening that was moderate but significant affected the TCRB CDR3s of Type 1 diabetes patients in all four CD4+ subsets.

Sorting based on CD45RO/CCR7/CD25/CD127/CD95/CD27 separated CD4+ naive, central memory, regulatory and stem cell-like memory cells. Every isolated RNA sample was fully reverse transcribed, so sequencing captured expressed TCRB transcripts. The protocol was immunoSEQ multiplex PCR, while the TCRdb copy is restricted to in-frame clones and leaves out a portion. Altogether hundreds of thousands of clones are present, 15% to 17% being singletons, with the ten largest covering more than 0.08%. Input material: naive CD4+ T cells from blood. The sequence derives from a man between 18 and 29 years old in good health. The gene calls are TRBV7-6 and TRBJ2-5, with TRBD1 matching 10 bases. The DNA for the CDR3 is TGTGCCAGCAGAAGGGACAGGGGAGGCCAAGAGACCCAGTACTTC. It encodes CASRRDRGGQETQYF.